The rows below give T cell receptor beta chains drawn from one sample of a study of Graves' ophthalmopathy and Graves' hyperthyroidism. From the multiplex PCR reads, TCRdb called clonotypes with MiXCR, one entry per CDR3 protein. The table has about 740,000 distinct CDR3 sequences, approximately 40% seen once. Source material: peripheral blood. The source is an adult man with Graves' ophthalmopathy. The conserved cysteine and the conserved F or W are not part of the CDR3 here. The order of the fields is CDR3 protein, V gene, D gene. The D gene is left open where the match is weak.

CDR3: ASSLLGRLAGVETQY; V: TRBV7-8; D: TRBD2
CDR3: ASSPRDASSGNTIY; V: TRBV7-9; D: -
CDR3: SARTGTSYEQY; V: TRBV20-1; D: TRBD1
CDR3: ASSQETGSPYEQY; V: TRBV2; D: -
CDR3: SVDGQGAVGYT; V: TRBV29-1; D: TRBD1
CDR3: ATSDRGGNSNQPQH; V: TRBV24-1; D: -
CDR3: ATTAGTGYGSPLH; V: TRBV10-3; D: TRBD1
CDR3: ASSHEVVHYT; V: TRBV7-2; D: -
CDR3: ASSRGQGKGEKLF; V: TRBV7-6; D: -
CDR3: ASSSDRSNYGYT; V: TRBV7-9; D: -
CDR3: ASSGRPGQGNSPLH; V: TRBV5-1; D: TRBD1
CDR3: ASSRHRVGTGELF; V: TRBV25-1; D: -
CDR3: ASSPTGGSIYEQY; V: TRBV5-6; D: TRBD1
CDR3: AISESYGRSNNYGYT; V: TRBV10-3; D: -
CDR3: ASSGDRVHEQY; V: TRBV7-9; D: TRBD1
CDR3: ATSRGTAYGCT; V: TRBV15; D: TRBD1
CDR3: ASSQVRGGGGYGYT; V: TRBV4-3; D: -
CDR3: ASSLPTGDYEQY; V: TRBV6-6; D: -
CDR3: ASTRTGVDEKLF; V: TRBV19; D: TRBD1
CDR3: AISAQGQGAIMEGYT; V: TRBV24-1; D: TRBD1
CDR3: ASSQGGRRPGANVLT; V: TRBV5-4; D: -
CDR3: ASSYATGYNGYT; V: TRBV6-1; D: TRBD1
CDR3: SAKERPYGYT; V: TRBV20-1; D: -
CDR3: SARDPGTGPQH; V: TRBV20-1; D: -
CDR3: ASSLSGLGYT; V: TRBV12-3/TRBV12-4; D: -
CDR3: ASSVEERTGGTEAF; V: TRBV7-3; D: TRBD1
CDR3: ASSLFGGAGDTQY; V: TRBV7-9; D: TRBD2
CDR3: ASDGHTSSGNTIY; V: TRBV2; D: -
CDR3: ASSLRRMGQTQY; V: TRBV7-9; D: -
CDR3: AIRKQGSGANVLT; V: TRBV10-3; D: -
CDR3: ASSFLGYNSPLH; V: TRBV11-2; D: -
CDR3: SVEGLAGRLQGEQY; V: TRBV29-1; D: TRBD2
CDR3: AISEGQT; V: TRBV10-3; D: -